Many counts were recorded for the clone carrying this T cell receptor (beta chain). No antigen is known for it. This CDR3 is built from 12 residues. In germline, CDR1 is SNHLY, CDR2 FYNNEI. V was clipped by 5 bases and J by 5 bases, with 7 bases between them. Time point reported: newly diagnosed GD, antithyroid drugs for less than 3 months. The TCR library was made from RNA that had been extracted from PBMCs in TRIzol. Arm-PCR of CDR3 regions with iRepertoire HTBI primers generated TCR beta libraries. TCRdb reanalysed the multiplex PCR reads using MiXCR and keeps one entry per CDR3 protein. This table has hundreds of thousands of distinct CDR3 sequences, 15% appearing once. The data are from a study of regulatory T cells in long-lasting Graves disease. Study details: Newly diagnosed Graves' patients had under 3 months of antithyroid drugs. Study results and limitations: Sample size was small, which may have lowered accuracy. Persistent disease preferred TRBV28, TRBJ1-2 and TRBJ2-5.

These same records also appear under a second study, on T cells in Graves' hyperthyroidism and ophthalmopathy. This second report adds: Uncontrolled infections, other autoimmune diseases, pregnancy or lactation led to exclusion of patients.

The sequence came from a woman in her 40s with Graves disease. V and J are TRBV2 and TRBJ2-1; no clear D. The source was peripheral blood mononuclear cells (PBMCs), collected at new diagnosis, from a patient treated with antithyroid drugs. The CDR3 DNA sequence: TGTGCCAGCAGTTTACAGAACAATGAGCAGTTCTTC. Amino acid sequence: CASSLQNNEQFF.